The 8 T cell receptor beta chains below come from one sample, sequenced in a study of T cells in localized non-small cell lung cancer. Assay: immunoSEQ multiplex PCR; the TCRdb copy retains only in-frame clones and omits some. The table records 30,000 or so clones, nearly 90% of them present only once. The sequencing here drew on peripheral blood mononuclear cells, taken before any cancer treatment. The receptors were gathered from a woman aged 35-70 years with stage III lung adenocarcinoma.

The chain uses TRBV7-9 and TRBJ1-2; 8 nucleotides line up with TRBD1. CDR3 length equals 14 residues. The V gene end was trimmed by 6 bases and the J gene end by 2 bases; junction bases not matched to a gene: 5. Germline CDR1 SEHNR, CDR2 FQNEAQ (reference sequence). The DNA of the CDR3 is TGTGCCAGCAGATCAGGGGGCGCAAACTATGGCTACACCTTC. Its protein product is CASRSGGANYGYTF.

The chain couples TRBV15 to TRBJ2-2; D is perhaps TRBD2 (5 bases). CDR1 LNHNV and CDR2 YYDKDF come from the germline V gene (reference sequence). This CDR3 comprises 13 residues. V lost 5 bases, J lost 5 bases, and 9 bases lay in between. CDR3 sequence (DNA): TGTGCCACCAGCCCCTCGGGAACCGGGGAGCTGTTTTTT. Translation: CATSPSGTGELFF.

This chain uses TRBV25-1 with TRBJ1-3, with D tentatively TRBD1 (6 bases). V gave up 7 bases and J gave up 3 bases, with 13 bases separating them. This CDR3 comprises 14 residues. The V gene's germline CDR1 is MGHDK and CDR2 SYGVNS. The CDR3 here is CASTLGGYGNTIYF. The CDR3 region has the DNA TGTGCCAGCACCTTAGGGGGGTATGGAAACACCATATATTTT.

The table lists this clone with a count of one. This chain uses TRBV7-9 with TRBJ2-7, with D hard to call. Germline CDR1 is SEHNR and CDR2 is FQNEAQ (reference sequence). Trimming shortened V by 0 bases and J by 7 bases, and 4 bases separated the two germline ends. This CDR3 contains 11 residues. CDR3: CASSLAGEQYF. The CDR3 region has the DNA TGTGCCAGCAGCTTAGCGGGGGAGCAGTACTTC.

The rearrangement joins TRBV5-6 to TRBJ2-2; TRBD1 matches at 9 bases. Trimming took 0 bases from V and 6 from J; bases not matched to a gene: 12. The germline V gene has CDR1 SGHDT and CDR2 YYEEEE. The length of the CDR3 is 18 residues. Here the CDR3 reads CASSLGGTGYVYAGELFF. Here the CDR3 DNA reads TGTGCCAGCAGCTTGGGAGGGACAGGGTATGTGTACGCCGGGGAGCTGTTTTTT.

The chain employs TRBV15 and TRBJ2-2; D might be TRBD2 (6 bases). This CDR3 has 16 amino acids. Germline lookup yields CDR1 LNHNV and CDR2 YYDKDF (reference sequence). Deletions cut 0 bases from V and 6 bases from J, with 14 bases between. This chain's CDR3 is CATSREGLGGAGELFF. As DNA, the CDR3 is TGTGCCACCAGCAGAGAGGGTCTAGGAGGGGCCGGGGAGCTGTTTTTT.

The chain is built from TRBV7-2 and TRBJ2-7; either TRBD1 or TRBD2 may fit D (6 bases each). Germline CDR1 reads SGHTA; CDR2 reads FQGNSA. This CDR3 contains 19 residues. With 5 bases removed from V and 0 bases from J, the gap between germline ends came to 26 bases. CDR3 protein: CASSPRLVDSGSSSYEQYF. In DNA, the CDR3 is TGTGCCAGCAGCCCACGATTGGTGGACAGCGGGTCGAGCTCCTACGAGCAGTACTTC.

J is TRBJ2-2 and V is TRBV7-3; 12 nucleotides line up with TRBD2. Trimming at V came to 4 bases and at J to 2 bases, leaving 2 bases not matched to a gene. The germline V gene has CDR1 SGHTA and CDR2 FQGTGA. The CDR3 length is 16 residues. The CDR3 DNA sequence: TGTGCCAGCAGCTCGGGACTAGCGGGCAACACCGGGGAGCTGTTTTTT. It encodes CASSSGLAGNTGELFF.